This T cell receptor beta chain stems from a study of blood T cell repertoires in COVID-19. The wider study: COVID-19 samples from acute and convalescent phases originated in the United States, Italy and Spain. In each case, the material was cDNA or gDNA derived from T cells, B-cell-depleted T cells, or PBMCs.

V was shortened by 2 bases and J by 4 bases, with 27 bases between the two germline ends. CDR1 LGHDT and CDR2 YNNKEL come from the germline V gene (reference sequence). This CDR3 has 20 residues. In the original workflow: Amplification of reference gene primers provided the estimated nucleated cell counts. The method was immunoSEQ multiplex PCR; TCRdb's version includes in-frame clones alone and lacks a portion of them. That table furnishes V, J and clone size, whereas the DNA furnished D and trimming. The sample yields about 140,000 clones, around 79% seen once. The clonotype comes from a man in his sixties with acute or convalescent COVID-19. The sample comprised peripheral blood. The chain carries TRBV3-1 (or the pseudogene TRBV3-2) and TRBJ1-5, with a weak D call TRBD1 (6 bases). CDR3 DNA: TGTGCCAGCAGCCAACACGACAACCCGCCGGGACAACTCGTTAATCAGCCCCAGCATTTT. It yields the protein CASSQHDNPPGQLVNQPQHF.